A selection of T cell receptor beta chains follows, all from one sample in a study of T cell responses to AZD1222 COVID-19 vaccine. Clones were sequenced by immunoSEQ multiplex PCR, and TCRdb holds only the in-frame ones, with some missing. The top ten hold roughly 2.4% of the sample, which has about 120,000 clones, 70% to 90% seen once. The input for sequencing was peripheral blood, taken on day 0 of AZD1222 vaccination. These TCRs come from an adult in good health. The CDR3 runs from the conserved cysteine through the conserved F or W. The D gene is left open where the match is weak.

v_gene: TRBV6-6; d_gene: -; j_gene: TRBJ2-2; CDR3aa: CASRNGPTGELFF; CDR3nt: TGTGCCAGCAGGAACGGGCCCACCGGGGAGCTGTTTTTT
v_gene: TRBV28; d_gene: -; j_gene: TRBJ1-2; CDR3aa: CASLLRTYGYTF; CDR3nt: TGTGCCAGCCTACTAAGGACGTATGGCTACACCTTC
v_gene: TRBV5-1; d_gene: -; j_gene: TRBJ2-2; CDR3aa: CASSPQGRTGELFF; CDR3nt: TGCGCCAGCAGCCCGCAGGGGAGGACCGGGGAGCTGTTTTTT
v_gene: TRBV12-3/TRBV12-4; d_gene: -; j_gene: TRBJ2-1; CDR3aa: CASSNPGRHEQFF; CDR3nt: TGTGCCAGCAGTAACCCGGGACGACATGAGCAGTTCTTC
v_gene: TRBV15; d_gene: -; j_gene: TRBJ2-3; CDR3aa: CATSRDNPWAPTDTQYF; CDR3nt: TGTGCCACCAGCAGAGATAATCCGTGGGCCCCAACGGATACGCAGTATTTT
v_gene: TRBV4-2; d_gene: -; j_gene: TRBJ1-4; CDR3aa: CASSQLSVANEKLFF; CDR3nt: TGTGCCAGCAGCCAACTGTCGGTGGCTAATGAAAAACTGTTTTTT
v_gene: TRBV27; d_gene: TRBD2; j_gene: TRBJ2-1; CDR3aa: CASSLRGTSGHLREQFF; CDR3nt: TGTGCCAGCAGTTTGAGGGGTACTAGCGGGCACCTACGGGAGCAGTTCTTC
v_gene: TRBV28; d_gene: -; j_gene: TRBJ1-1; CDR3aa: CASTRAGAITEAFF; CDR3nt: TGTGCCAGCACCCGGGCGGGGGCTATCACTGAAGCTTTCTTT
v_gene: TRBV20-1; d_gene: -; j_gene: TRBJ2-3; CDR3aa: CSVPTDTQYF; CDR3nt: TGCAGTGTCCCAACAGATACGCAGTATTTT
v_gene: TRBV7-8; d_gene: -; j_gene: TRBJ2-3; CDR3aa: CASSQRTVTDTQYF; CDR3nt: TGTGCCAGCAGCCAACGGACGGTAACAGATACGCAGTATTTT
v_gene: TRBV11-2; d_gene: TRBD2; j_gene: TRBJ2-7; CDR3aa: CASSFGTSGRDYEQYF; CDR3nt: TGTGCCAGCAGCTTTGGGACTAGCGGGCGAGACTACGAGCAGTACTTC